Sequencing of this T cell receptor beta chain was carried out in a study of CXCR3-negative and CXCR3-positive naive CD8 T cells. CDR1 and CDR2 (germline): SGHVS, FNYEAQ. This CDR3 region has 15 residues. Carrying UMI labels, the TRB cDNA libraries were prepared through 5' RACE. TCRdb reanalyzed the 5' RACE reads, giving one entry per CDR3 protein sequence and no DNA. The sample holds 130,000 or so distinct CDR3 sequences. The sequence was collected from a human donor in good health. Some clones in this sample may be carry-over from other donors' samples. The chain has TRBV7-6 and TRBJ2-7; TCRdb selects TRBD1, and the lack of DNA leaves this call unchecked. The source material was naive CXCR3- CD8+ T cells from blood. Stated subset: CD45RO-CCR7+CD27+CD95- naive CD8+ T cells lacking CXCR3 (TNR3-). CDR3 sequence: CASSSPGQGSNEQYF.